These 21 T cell receptor beta chains were sequenced from one sample in a study of breast tumors, draining lymph nodes, adjacent tissues. The lymph nodes were axillary draining lymph nodes from breast cancer patients. TCRdb processed the multiplex PCR reads anew with MiXCR; each CDR3 protein has one entry. The sample yields about 230,000 distinct CDR3 sequences, about 34% seen once. The sample taken for sequencing was axillary lymph node tissue. The receptors were gathered from a female donor with breast cancer. Some clones in this sample may be carry-over from other donors' samples.

This chain joins TRBV10-1 and TRBJ1-1; weak D call: TRBD1 (5 bases). The V end was cut by 6 bases, the J end by 3 bases, with 11 bases between. CDR3 size: 13 residues. Germline values: CDR1 WNHNN, CDR2 SYGVQD (reference sequence). CDR3 DNA: TGCGCCAGCAGACTAGGGACTGACACTGAAGCTTTCTTT. Its protein is CASRLGTDTEAFF.

This clonotype was counted ten times or more. The chain joins TRBV11-2 to TRBJ2-1; possible D gene TRBD2, 5 bases. Germline assignment: CDR1 SGHAT and CDR2 FQNNGV. The germline V and J ends were trimmed by 3 bases and 3 bases, with 9 bases remaining between them. CDR3 size: 14 residues. The CDR3 nucleotides are TGTGCCAGCAGCTTTGGACTCGTCTACAATGAGCAGTTCTTC. It codes for CASSFGLVYNEQFF.

This clonotype appeared many times. This chain uses TRBV11-3 with TRBJ2-7, with 8 nucleotides matching TRBD2. CDR3 length: 15 residues. Germline trimming cut 6 bases from V and 6 bases from J; bases unmatched to any gene: 13. The germline V gene has CDR1 SGHNT and CDR2 YENEEA. This CDR3 is CASRRREGGPGEQYF. The CDR3 DNA follows: TGTGCCAGCAGGCGACGGGAGGGAGGGCCAGGCGAGCAGTACTTC.

The V gene is TRBV15, the J gene TRBJ1-2; unclear D gene. In germline, CDR1 is LNHNV, CDR2 YYDKDF (reference sequence). Trimming took off 3 bases at V and 2 bases at J, with 7 bases between the two ends. CDR3 size: 13 residues. CDR3 in DNA: TGTGCCACCAGCAGTGGCGGAAACTATGGCTACACCTTC. Its translation: CATSSGGNYGYTF. Full variable domain (outside the CDR3, taken from reference TRBV15 and TRBJ1-2): DAMVIQNPRYQVTQFGKPVTLSCSQTLNHNVMYWYQQKSSQAPKLLFHYYDKDFNNEADTPDNFQSRRPNTSFCFLDIRSPGLGDTAMYLCATSSGGNYGYTFGSGTRLTVV.

There are many counts of this clonotype. This chain joins TRBV11-2 and TRBJ1-2; D remains unclear. Germline loops: CDR1 SGHAT, CDR2 FQNNGV. This CDR3 spans 13 amino acids. Between the trimmed V and J ends, which lost 5 bases and 3 bases, there was a span of 10 bases. The CDR3 loop reads CASSQTEDYGYTF. For the CDR3, the DNA is TGTGCCAGCAGCCAAACAGAAGACTATGGCTACACCTTC.

This clonotype was recorded at least ten times. The V call is TRBV12-5, the J call TRBJ1-6; no clear D. This CDR3 contains 15 residues. With 0 bases removed from V and 10 bases from J, the gap between germline ends came to 13 bases. Germline lookup yields CDR1 LGHNT and CDR2 FRNRAP. CDR3 sequence: CASGLVTGLASPLHF. CDR3 DNA sequence: TGTGCTAGTGGTTTGGTTACCGGGTTAGCATCACCCCTCCACTTT. The full variable domain, rest sourced from reference TRBV12-5 and TRBJ1-6, is DARVTQTPRHKVTEMGQEVTMRCQPILGHNTVFWYRQTMMQGLELLAYFRNRAPLDDSGMPKDRFSAEMPDATLATLKIQPSEPRDSAVYFCASGLVTGLASPLHFGNGTRLTVT.

Only a few counts were recorded for this clonotype. The gene calls are TRBV29-1 and TRBJ1-1; 7 bases match TRBD1. The CDR3 has 14 residues. Germline CDR1 SQVTM, CDR2 ANQGSEA. Trimming took 4 bases from V and 0 from J; bases not matched to a gene: 5. CDR3 coding DNA: TGCAGCGTTGGTATAGACAGGGTGAACACTGAAGCTTTCTTT. Its translation: CSVGIDRVNTEAFF.

As to this clonotype: A much bigger clone sits one base away, suggesting this may be a read error. V usage is TRBV5-6 and J usage is TRBJ2-2; D could derive from TRBD1 or TRBD2 (5 bases each). The CDR3 is 12 residues long. Germline CDR1 reads SGHDT; CDR2 reads YYEEEE. CDR3 coding DNA: TGTGCCGGCAGCTTCAGGGACCAAGAGCTGTTTTTT. This sequence encodes CAGSFRDQELFF.

As regards this clonotype: The junction shows a germline mismatch at one end, possibly a read error. The chain links TRBV3-1 to TRBJ2-7; TRBD1 matches 9 bases. Germline lookup yields CDR1 LGHDT and CDR2 YNNKEL (reference sequence). The CDR3 totals 15 residues. Written as DNA, the CDR3 is TGCGCCAGCAGCCAGGGGACAGGGACAGTCTACGAGCAGTACTTC. Its protein product is CASSQGTGTVYEQYF.

As concerns this clonotype: This sequence may be a read error, since a much larger clone differs from it by one base. The rearrangement links TRBV20-1 to TRBJ2-2; D is perhaps TRBD1 (6 bases). The CDR3 is 16 amino acids. Trimming removed 0 bases at V and 4 bases at J, with 15 bases between. Per germline, CDR1 DFQATT and CDR2 SNEGSKA (reference sequence). The CDR3 loop reads CSARDRHRATTGELFF. CDR3 bases: TGCAGTGCTAGAGATCGGCACAGGGCGACCACCGGGGAGCTGTTTTTT.

This clonotype has a count of ten or more. The chain recombines TRBV7-9 with TRBJ2-2; tentative D call: TRBD1 (6 bases). Trimming pared 0 bases from V and 0 bases from J, leaving 11 bases between. This CDR3 is built from 17 residues. Germline V gene lookup returns CDR1 SEHNR and CDR2 FQNEAQ (reference sequence). The CDR3 sequence is CASSLAIGTPNTGELFF. Written as DNA, the CDR3 is TGTGCCAGCAGCTTAGCGATCGGGACACCGAACACCGGGGAGCTGTTTTTT.

This clonotype was detected ten times or more. The genes are TRBV7-9 and TRBJ2-3; possibly TRBD1 or TRBD2 for D (5 bases each). Germline V gene sequence: CDR1 SEHNR, CDR2 FQNEAQ (reference sequence). V dropped 6 bases and J dropped 0 bases, with 13 bases sitting between them. This CDR3 has 15 amino acids. The CDR3: CASRETGPSTDTQYF. The CDR3 bases are TGTGCCAGCAGAGAAACGGGGCCGAGCACAGATACGCAGTATTTT.

A single count supports this clonotype. The chain employs TRBV5-1 and TRBJ1-5; D not resolved. The CDR3 runs 13 residues. CDR1 and CDR2 (germline): SGHRS, YFSETQ. V was pared by 5 bases and J by 3 bases, with 9 bases between. The CDR3, as DNA: TGCGCCAGCAGATTCAGGTCCAATCAGCCCCAGCATTTT. Its protein product is CASRFRSNQPQHF.

This clonotype has just one count. The chain joins TRBV20-1 to TRBJ1-3, with D perhaps matching TRBD1 (5 bases). This CDR3 has 17 residues. CDR1 and CDR2 (germline): DFQATT, SNEGSKA (reference sequence). V was cut by 3 bases and J by 7 bases, with 25 bases left in between. CDR3 in DNA: TGCAGTGCTAGTCACCCGGGACTAGCGGGAGGGTCGAACACCATATATTTT. Amino acids: CSASHPGLAGGSNTIYF.

This clonotype was seen many times. The chain carries TRBV2 and TRBJ2-5; the D gene could be TRBD1 or TRBD2 (5 bases each). Germline CDR1 SNHLY, CDR2 FYNNEI. The CDR3 is 15 residues long. The V and J ends lost 4 bases and 4 bases respectively, with 16 bases between them. The CDR3 region has the DNA TGTGCCAGCAGTGGGGACGGCCTGGGGCCAGAGACCCAGTACTTC. Translating gives CASSGDGLGPETQYF. Looking up the rest from reference TRBV2 and TRBJ2-5 gives the full variable domain: EPEVTQTPSHQVTQMGQEVILRCVPISNHLYFYWYRQILGQKVEFLVSFYNNEISEKSEIFDDQFSVERPDGSNFTLKIRSTKLEDSAMYFCASSGDGLGPETQYFGPGTRLLVL.

This clonotype was seen a single time. This could be a read error, since a much larger clone is one nucleotide away. The chain recombines TRBV12-3 or TRBV12-4 with TRBJ2-5; 10 bases line up with TRBD2. V shed 4 bases, J shed 4 bases, and the junction held 6 bases outside the gene matches. The CDR3 runs 15 residues. The CDR3 reads CASSSPSGRAETQYF. CDR3 DNA sequence: TGTGCCAGCAGTTCCCCTAGCGGGAGAGCAGAGACCCAGTACTTC.

This clonotype was found many times. The CDR3 DNA reads as TGTGCCAGCAGTTACACAGGGGAGCGGTACGAGCAGTACTTC. Its protein product is CASSYTGERYEQYF. This chain joins TRBV12-3 or TRBV12-4 and TRBJ2-7; 7 nucleotides align to TRBD1. V was pared by 4 bases and J by 4 bases, with 7 bases of the junction left unmatched. The CDR3 totals 14 residues.

This clonotype was observed a few times. The gene calls are TRBV5-1 and TRBJ1-6; 7 bases match TRBD1. Germline-derived CDR1 and CDR2 are SGHRS and YFSETQ. With V trimmed by 3 bases and J by 9 bases, 3 bases remained unmatched. There are 13 residues in the CDR3. The DNA for the CDR3 is TGCGCCAGCAGCTCCAACAGGGGTTCACCCCTCCACTTT. Its protein is CASSSNRGSPLHF.

Concerning this clonotype: A single base separates this from a much larger clone, so it may be a read error. The gene calls are TRBV20-1 and TRBJ2-5; weak D call: TRBD2 (5 bases). In germline, CDR1 is DFQATT, CDR2 SNEGSKA (reference sequence). The CDR3 consists of 11 residues. CDR3 amino acids: CSASPAEAQSF. CDR3 nucleotides: TGCAGTGCTAGCCCAGCGGAGGCCCAGTCCTTC.

The V call is TRBV18, the J call TRBJ1-2; TRBD1 matches 9 bases. Germline lookup yields CDR1 KGHSH and CDR2 LQKENI. The CDR3 contains 13 residues. Losses at the gene ends were 5 bases for V and 8 bases for J; bases not matched to a gene: 6. CDR3 sequence (DNA): TGTGCCAGCTCAAACTCCGGGACAGGGGGCTACACCTTC. Encoded protein: CASSNSGTGGYTF.

The chain recombines TRBV13 with TRBJ2-5, with D perhaps assigned TRBD1 or TRBD2 (6 bases each). This CDR3 has 19 amino acids. Germline CDR1 reads PRHDT; CDR2 reads FYEKMQ (reference sequence). V was trimmed by 2 bases and J by 0 bases, leaving 22 bases between them. CDR3 in amino acids: CASSLIQGAGGRDQETQYF. CDR3 DNA: TGTGCCAGCAGCTTAATTCAAGGGGCCGGGGGCCGTGACCAAGAGACCCAGTACTTC.